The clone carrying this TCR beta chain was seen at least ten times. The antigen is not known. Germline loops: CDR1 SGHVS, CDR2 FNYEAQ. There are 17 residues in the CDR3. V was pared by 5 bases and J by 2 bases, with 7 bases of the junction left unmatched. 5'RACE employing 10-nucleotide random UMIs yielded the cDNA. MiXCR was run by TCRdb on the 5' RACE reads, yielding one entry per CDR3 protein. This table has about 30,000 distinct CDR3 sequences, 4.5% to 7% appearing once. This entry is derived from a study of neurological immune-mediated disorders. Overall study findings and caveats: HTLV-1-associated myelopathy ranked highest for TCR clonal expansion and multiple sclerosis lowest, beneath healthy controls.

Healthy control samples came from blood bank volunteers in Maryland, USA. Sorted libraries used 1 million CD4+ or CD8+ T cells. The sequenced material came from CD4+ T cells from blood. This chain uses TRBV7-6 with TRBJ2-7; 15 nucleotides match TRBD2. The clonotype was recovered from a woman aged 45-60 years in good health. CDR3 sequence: CASSGGGLAGGTYEQYF. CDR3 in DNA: TGTGCCAGCAGCGGAGGGGGACTAGCGGGAGGTACCTACGAGCAGTACTTC.